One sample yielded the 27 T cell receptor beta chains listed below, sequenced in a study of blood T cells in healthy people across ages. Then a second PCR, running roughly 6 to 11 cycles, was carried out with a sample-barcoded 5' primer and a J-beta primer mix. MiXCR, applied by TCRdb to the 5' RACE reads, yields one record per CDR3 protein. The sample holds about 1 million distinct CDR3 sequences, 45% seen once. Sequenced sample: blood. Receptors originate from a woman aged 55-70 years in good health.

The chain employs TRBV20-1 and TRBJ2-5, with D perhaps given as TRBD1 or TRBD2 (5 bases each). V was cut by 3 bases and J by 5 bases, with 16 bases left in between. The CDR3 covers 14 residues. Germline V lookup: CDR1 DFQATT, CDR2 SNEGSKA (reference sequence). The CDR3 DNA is TGCAGTGCTAGTGGGCTGAGAGGGGAGGAGACCCAGTACTTC. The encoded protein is CSASGLRGEETQYF.

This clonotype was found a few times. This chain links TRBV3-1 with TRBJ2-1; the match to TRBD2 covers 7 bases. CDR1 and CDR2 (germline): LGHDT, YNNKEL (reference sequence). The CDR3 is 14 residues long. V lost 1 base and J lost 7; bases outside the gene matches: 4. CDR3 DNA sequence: TGTGCCAGCAGCCAAGCGACTAGCTCGAATGAGCAGTTCTTC. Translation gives CASSQATSSNEQFF.

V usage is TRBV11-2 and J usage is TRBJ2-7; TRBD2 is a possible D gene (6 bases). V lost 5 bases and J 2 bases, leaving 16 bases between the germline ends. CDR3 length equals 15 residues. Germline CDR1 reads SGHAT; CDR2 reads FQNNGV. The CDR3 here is CASSLATATPYEQYF. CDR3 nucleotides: TGTGCCAGCAGCCTAGCGACTGCGACCCCCTACGAGCAGTACTTC. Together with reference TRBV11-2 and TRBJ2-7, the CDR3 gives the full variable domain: EAGVAQSPRYKIIEKRQSVAFWCNPISGHATLYWYQQILGQGPKLLIQFQNNGVVDDSQLPKDRFSAERLKGVDSTLKIQPAKLEDSAVYLCASSLATATPYEQYFGPGTRLTVT.

CDR3 nucleotides: TGTGCCTGGAGAGGGACAGGGGATTCACCCCTCCACTTT. Protein sequence: CAWRGTGDSPLHF. This chain connects TRBV30 to TRBJ1-6; TRBD1 matches at 10 bases. Germline trimming cut 3 bases from V and 8 bases from J; bases unmatched to any gene: 1. The CDR3 spans 13 residues. Germline V CDR1 and CDR2: GTSNPN, SVGIG (reference sequence).

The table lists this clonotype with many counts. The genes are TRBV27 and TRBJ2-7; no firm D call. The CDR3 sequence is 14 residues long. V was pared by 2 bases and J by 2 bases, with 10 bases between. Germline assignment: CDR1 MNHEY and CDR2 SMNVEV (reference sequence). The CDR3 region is CASSLRTGPYEQYF. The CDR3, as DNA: TGTGCCAGCAGTTTACGTACGGGCCCCTACGAGCAGTACTTC.

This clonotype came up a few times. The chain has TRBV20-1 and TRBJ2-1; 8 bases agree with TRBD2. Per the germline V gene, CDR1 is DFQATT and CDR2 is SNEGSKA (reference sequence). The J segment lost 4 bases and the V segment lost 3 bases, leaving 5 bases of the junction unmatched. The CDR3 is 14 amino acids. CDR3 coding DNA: TGCAGTGCTAGTTTGGGACTAGGTTACAATGAGCAGTTCTTC. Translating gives CSASLGLGYNEQFF.

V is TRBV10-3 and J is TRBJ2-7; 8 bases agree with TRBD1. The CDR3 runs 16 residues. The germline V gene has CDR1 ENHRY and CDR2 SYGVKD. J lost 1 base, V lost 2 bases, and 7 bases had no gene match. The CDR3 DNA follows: TGTGCCATCAGTGAGACCGGGACAGGTGCTTCCTACGAGCAGTACTTC. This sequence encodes CAISETGTGASYEQYF.

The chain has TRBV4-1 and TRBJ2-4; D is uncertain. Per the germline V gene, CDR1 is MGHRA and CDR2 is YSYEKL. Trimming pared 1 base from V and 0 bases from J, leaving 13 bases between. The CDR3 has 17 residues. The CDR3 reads CASSQVDGILAKNIQYF. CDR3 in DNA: TGCGCCAGCAGCCAAGTCGATGGCATTTTAGCCAAAAACATTCAGTACTTC.

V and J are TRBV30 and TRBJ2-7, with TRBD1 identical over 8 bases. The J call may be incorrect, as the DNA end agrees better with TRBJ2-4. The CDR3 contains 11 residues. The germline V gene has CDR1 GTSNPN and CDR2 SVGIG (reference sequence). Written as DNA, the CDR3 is TGTGCCTGGGGGACAGGTAGCATTCAGTACTTC. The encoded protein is CAWGTGSIQYF.

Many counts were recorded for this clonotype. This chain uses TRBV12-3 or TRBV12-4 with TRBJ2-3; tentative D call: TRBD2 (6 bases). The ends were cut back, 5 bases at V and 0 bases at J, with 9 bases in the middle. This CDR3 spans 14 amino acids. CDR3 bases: TGTGCCAGCAGTCCCGGGACTAGCACAGATACGCAGTATTTT. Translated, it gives CASSPGTSTDTQYF.

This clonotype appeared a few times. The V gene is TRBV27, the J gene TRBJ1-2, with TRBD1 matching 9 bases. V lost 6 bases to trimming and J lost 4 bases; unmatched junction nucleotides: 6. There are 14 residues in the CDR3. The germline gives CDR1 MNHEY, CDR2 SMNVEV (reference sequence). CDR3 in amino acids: CASSRTGVGYGYTF. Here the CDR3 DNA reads TGTGCCAGCAGCCGGACAGGGGTTGGCTATGGCTACACCTTC.

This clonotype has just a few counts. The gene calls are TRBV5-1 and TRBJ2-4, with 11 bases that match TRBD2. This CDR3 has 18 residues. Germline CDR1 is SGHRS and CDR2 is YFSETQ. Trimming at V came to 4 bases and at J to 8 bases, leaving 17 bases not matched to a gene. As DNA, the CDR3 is TGCGCCAGCAGCCTCCGTTCGACTAGCGGGACAGGGAAGGACATTCAGTACTTC. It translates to CASSLRSTSGTGKDIQYF.

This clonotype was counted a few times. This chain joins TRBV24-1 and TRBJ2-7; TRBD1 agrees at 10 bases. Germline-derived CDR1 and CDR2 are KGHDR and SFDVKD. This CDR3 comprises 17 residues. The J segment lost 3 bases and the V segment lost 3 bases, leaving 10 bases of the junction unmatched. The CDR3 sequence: CATSDRNPTGGFYEQYF. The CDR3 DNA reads TGTGCCACCAGTGATCGAAACCCGACAGGGGGCTTCTACGAGCAGTACTTC.

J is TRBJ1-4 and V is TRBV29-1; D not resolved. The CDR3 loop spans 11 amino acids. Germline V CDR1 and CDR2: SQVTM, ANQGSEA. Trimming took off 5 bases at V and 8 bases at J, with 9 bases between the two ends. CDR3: CSVPSGEKLFF. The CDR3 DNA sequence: TGCAGCGTTCCCTCGGGCGAAAAACTGTTTTTT. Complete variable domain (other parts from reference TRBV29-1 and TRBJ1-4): SAVISQKPSRDICQRGTSLTIQCQVDSQVTMMFWYRQQPGQSLTLIATANQGSEATYESGFVIDKFPISRPNLTFSTLTVSNMSPEDSSIYLCSVPSGEKLFFGSGTQLSVL.

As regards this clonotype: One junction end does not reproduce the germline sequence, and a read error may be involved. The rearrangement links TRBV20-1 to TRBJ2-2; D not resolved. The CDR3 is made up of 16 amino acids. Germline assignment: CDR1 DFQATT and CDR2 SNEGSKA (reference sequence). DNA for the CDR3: TGCGGTGCTAGAGTACCGGGTCGAACAAACACCGGGGAGCTGTTTTTT. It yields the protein CGARVPGRTNTGELFF.

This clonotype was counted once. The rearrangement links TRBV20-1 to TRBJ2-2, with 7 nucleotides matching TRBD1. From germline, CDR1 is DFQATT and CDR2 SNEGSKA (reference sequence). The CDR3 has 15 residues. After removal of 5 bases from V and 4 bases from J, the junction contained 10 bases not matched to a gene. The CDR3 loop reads CSAPPGGPSTGELFF. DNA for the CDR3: TGCAGTGCTCCACCAGGGGGACCAAGCACCGGGGAGCTGTTTTTT.

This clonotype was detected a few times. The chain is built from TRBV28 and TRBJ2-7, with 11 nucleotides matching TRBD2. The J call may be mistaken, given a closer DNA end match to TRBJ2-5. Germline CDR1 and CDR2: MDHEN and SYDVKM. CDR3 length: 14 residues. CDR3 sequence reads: CASSPGLAVATQYF. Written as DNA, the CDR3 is TGTGCCAGCAGTCCGGGACTAGCGGTTGCGACCCAGTACTTC.

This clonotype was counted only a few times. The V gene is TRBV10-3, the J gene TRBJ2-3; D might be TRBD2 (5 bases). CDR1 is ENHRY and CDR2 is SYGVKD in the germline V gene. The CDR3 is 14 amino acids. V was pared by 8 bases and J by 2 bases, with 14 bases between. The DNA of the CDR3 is TGTGCCATCGCCCAAGGACTCTTCACAGATACGCAGTATTTT. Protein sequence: CAIAQGLFTDTQYF.

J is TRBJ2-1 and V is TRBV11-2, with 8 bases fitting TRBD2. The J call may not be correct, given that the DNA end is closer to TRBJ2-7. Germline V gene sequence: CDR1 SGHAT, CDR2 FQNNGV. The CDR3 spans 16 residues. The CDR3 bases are TGTGCCAGCAGCTCCCCCCAACTAGCGGAGTACAATGAGCAGTACTTC. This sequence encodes CASSSPQLAEYNEQYF.

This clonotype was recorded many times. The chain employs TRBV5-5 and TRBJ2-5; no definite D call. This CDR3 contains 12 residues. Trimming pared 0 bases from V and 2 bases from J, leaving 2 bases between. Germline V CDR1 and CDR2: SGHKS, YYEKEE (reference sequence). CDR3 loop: CASSLEQETQYF. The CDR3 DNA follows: TGTGCCAGCAGCTTGGAACAAGAGACCCAGTACTTC.

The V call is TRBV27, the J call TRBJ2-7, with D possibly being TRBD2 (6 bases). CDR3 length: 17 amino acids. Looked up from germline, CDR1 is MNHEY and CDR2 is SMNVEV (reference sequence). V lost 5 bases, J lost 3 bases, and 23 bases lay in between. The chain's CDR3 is CASSPPLGGRVLYEQYF. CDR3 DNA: TGTGCCAGCAGTCCACCCCTGGGGGGACGAGTACTCTACGAGCAGTACTTC.

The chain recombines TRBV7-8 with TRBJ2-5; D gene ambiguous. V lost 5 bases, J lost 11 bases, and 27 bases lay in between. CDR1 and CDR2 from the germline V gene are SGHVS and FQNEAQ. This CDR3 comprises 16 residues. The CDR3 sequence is CASSQKRVGTFYGQYF. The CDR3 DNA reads TGTGCCAGCAGCCAAAAAAGGGTCGGCACCTTCTACGGGCAGTACTTC. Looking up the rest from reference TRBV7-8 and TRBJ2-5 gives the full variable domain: GAGVSQSPRYKVAKRGQDVALRCDPISGHVSLFWYQQALGQGPEFLTYFQNEAQLDKSGLPSDRFFAERPEGSVSTLKIQRTQQEDSAVYLCASSQKRVGTFYGQYFGPGTRLLVL.

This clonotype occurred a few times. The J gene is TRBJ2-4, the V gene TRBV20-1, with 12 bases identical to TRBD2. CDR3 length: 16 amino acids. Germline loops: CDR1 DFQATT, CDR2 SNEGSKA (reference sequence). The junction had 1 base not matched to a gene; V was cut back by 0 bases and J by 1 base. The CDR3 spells CSARDGTSGAKNIQYF. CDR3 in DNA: TGCAGTGCTAGAGATGGGACTAGCGGGGCCAAAAACATTCAGTACTTC.

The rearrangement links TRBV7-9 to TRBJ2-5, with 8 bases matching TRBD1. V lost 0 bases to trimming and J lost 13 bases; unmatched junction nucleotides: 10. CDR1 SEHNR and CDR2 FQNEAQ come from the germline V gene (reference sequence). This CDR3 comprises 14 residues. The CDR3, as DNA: TGTGCCAGCAGCTTAGCCAGGGGGCTGTACGAGCGGTACTTC. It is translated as CASSLARGLYERYF.

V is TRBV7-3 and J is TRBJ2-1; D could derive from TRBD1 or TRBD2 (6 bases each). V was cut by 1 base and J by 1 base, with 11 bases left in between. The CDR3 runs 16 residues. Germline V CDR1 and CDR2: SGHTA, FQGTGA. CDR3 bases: TGTGCCAGCAGCTTAAAGGGGGGAAGGTCCTACAATGAGCAGTTCTTC. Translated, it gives CASSLKGGRSYNEQFF.

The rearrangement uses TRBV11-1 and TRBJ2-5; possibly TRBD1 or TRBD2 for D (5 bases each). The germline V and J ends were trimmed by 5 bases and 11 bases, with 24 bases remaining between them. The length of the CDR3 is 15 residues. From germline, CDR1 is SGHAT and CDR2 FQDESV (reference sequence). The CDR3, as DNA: TGTGCCAGCAGCCGAGAAAAGGGGCGGGCTCCGGAGCAGTACTTC. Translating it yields CASSREKGRAPEQYF.

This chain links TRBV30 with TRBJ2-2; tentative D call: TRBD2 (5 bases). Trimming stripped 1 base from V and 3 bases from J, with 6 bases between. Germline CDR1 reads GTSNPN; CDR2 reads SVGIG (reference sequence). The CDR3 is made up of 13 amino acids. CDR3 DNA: TGTGCCTGGAGTGGAGGGTACACCGGGGAGCTGTTTTTT. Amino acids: CAWSGGYTGELFF.